The T cell receptor beta chain described here comes from a study of cytomegalovirus exposure and HLA in healthy donors. Here immunoSEQ multiplex PCR was the method, and the copy in TCRdb shows in-frame clones only, minus some. Of some 150,000 clones detected, 87% appear once; the ten largest clones hold 4.5%. Sequencing was carried out using PBMCs. The TCR originated in a man aged 18 to 30 in good health and CMV-seropositive.

Here the CDR3 DNA reads TGTGCCAGCAGCTCTCCTACAGGGGCCACCGGGGAGCTGTTTTTT. This sequence encodes CASSSPTGATGELFF. The chain carries TRBV7-8 and TRBJ2-2, with 7 bases aligning to TRBD1. Germline CDR1 is SGHVS and CDR2 is FQNEAQ. V trimming: 4 bases; J trimming: 4 bases; junction bases outside the gene matches: 6. The CDR3 covers 15 residues.